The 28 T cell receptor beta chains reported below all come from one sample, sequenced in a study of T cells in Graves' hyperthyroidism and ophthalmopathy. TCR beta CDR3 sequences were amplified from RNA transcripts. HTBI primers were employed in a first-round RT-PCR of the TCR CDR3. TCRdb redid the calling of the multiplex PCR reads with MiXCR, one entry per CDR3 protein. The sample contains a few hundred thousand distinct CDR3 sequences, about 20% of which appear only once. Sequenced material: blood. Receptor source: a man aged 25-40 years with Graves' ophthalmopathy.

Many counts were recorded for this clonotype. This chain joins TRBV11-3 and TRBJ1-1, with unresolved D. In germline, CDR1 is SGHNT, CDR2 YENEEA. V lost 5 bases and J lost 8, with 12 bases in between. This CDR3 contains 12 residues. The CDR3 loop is CASSASNREAFF. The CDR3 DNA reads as TGTGCCAGCAGCGCCTCAAACAGAGAAGCTTTCTTT.

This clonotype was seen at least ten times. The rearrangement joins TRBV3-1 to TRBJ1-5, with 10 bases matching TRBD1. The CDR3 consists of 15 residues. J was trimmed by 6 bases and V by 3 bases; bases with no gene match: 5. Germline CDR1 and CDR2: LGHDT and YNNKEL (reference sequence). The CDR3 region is CASSHRQGAGQPQHF. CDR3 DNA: TGTGCCAGCAGCCATAGACAGGGGGCAGGTCAGCCCCAGCATTTT.

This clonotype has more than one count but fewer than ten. CDR3 sequence: CASSSIAGDGWEQYF. The CDR3 region has the DNA TGTGCCAGCAGTTCCATAGCGGGAGATGGTTGGGAGCAGTACTTC. The V call is TRBV27, the J call TRBJ2-7; 9 bases match TRBD2. V lost 4 bases, J lost 7 bases, and 11 bases stayed unmatched. The germline CDR1 and CDR2 sequences are MNHEY and SMNVEV (reference sequence). CDR3 length equals 15 residues.

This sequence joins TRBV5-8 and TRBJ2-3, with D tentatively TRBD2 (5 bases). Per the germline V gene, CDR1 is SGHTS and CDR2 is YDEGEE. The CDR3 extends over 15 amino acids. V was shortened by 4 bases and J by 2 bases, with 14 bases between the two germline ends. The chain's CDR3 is CASSQHTGFTDTQYF. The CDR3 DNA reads TGTGCCAGCAGCCAACATACGGGGTTCACAGATACGCAGTATTTT.

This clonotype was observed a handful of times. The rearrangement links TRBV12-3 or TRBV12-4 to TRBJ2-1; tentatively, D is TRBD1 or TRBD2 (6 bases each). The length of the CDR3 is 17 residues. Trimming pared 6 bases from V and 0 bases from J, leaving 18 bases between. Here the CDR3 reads CASSQQGGRYSYNEQFF. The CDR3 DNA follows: TGTGCCAGCAGCCAACAGGGAGGCAGGTACTCCTACAATGAGCAGTTCTTC.

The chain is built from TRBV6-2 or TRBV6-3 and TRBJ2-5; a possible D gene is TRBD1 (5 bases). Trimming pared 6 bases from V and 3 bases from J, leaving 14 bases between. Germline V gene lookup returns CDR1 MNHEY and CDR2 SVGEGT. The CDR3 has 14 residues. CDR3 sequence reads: CASSGQPIEETQYF. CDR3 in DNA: TGTGCCAGCAGCGGACAACCTATTGAAGAGACCCAGTACTTC.

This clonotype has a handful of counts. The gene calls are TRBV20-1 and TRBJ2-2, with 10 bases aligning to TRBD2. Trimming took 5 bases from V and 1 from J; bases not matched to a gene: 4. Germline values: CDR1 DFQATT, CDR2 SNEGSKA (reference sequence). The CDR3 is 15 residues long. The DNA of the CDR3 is TGCAGTGCTGGAATAGCGGGAGGGAACACCGGGGAGCTGTTTTTT. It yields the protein CSAGIAGGNTGELFF.

The CDR3 is CASSTRGLVGELFF. The CDR3 coding sequence is TGTGCCAGTAGTACCAGGGGGCTGGTCGGGGAGCTGTTTTTT. The chain combines TRBV19 with TRBJ2-2; 8 bases agree with TRBD1. V gave up 4 bases and J gave up 7 bases; unmatched junction bases: 5. CDR3 size: 14 residues. Germline CDR1 reads LNHDA; CDR2 reads SQIVND (reference sequence).

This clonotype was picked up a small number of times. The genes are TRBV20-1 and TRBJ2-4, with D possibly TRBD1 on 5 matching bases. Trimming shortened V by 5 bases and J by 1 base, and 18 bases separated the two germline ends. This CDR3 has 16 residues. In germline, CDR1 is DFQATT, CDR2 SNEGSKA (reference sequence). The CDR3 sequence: CSADLPGSGAKNIQYF. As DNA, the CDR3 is TGCAGTGCTGATCTGCCGGGTTCAGGGGCCAAAAACATTCAGTACTTC.

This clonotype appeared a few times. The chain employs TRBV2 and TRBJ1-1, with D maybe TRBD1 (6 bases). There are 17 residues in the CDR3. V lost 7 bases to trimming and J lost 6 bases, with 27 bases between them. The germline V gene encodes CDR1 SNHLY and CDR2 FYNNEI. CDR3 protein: CASTGTSFSLVGAEAFF. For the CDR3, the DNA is TGTGCCAGCACCGGGACATCCTTTTCTTTGGTTGGGGCTGAAGCTTTCTTT.

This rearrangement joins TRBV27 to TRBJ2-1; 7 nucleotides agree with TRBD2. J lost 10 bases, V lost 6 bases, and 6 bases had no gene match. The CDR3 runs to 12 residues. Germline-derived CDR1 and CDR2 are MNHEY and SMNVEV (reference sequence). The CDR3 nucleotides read TGTGCCAGCAGGACCTCTAGCGGCGAGCAGTTCTTC. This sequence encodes CASRTSSGEQFF.

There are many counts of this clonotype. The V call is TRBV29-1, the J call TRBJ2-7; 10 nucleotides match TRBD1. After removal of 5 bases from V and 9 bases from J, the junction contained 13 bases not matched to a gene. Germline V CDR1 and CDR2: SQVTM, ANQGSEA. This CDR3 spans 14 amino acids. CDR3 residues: CSVSEGTGARGQYF. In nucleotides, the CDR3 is TGCAGCGTTTCCGAGGGGACAGGGGCGCGGGGGCAGTACTTC.

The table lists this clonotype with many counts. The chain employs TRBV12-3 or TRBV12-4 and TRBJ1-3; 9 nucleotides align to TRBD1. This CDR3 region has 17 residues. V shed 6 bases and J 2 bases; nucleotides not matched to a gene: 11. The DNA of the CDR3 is TGTGCCAGCAGCCCCGGACAGGGGCGGGATACTGGAAACACCATATATTTT. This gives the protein CASSPGQGRDTGNTIYF.

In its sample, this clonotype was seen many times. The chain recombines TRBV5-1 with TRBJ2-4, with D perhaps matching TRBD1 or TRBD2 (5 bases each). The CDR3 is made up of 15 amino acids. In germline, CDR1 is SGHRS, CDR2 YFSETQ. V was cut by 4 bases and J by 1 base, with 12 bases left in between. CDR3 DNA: TGCGCCAGCAGCAAAGGGACGACCGCCAAAAACATTCAGTACTTC. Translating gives CASSKGTTAKNIQYF.

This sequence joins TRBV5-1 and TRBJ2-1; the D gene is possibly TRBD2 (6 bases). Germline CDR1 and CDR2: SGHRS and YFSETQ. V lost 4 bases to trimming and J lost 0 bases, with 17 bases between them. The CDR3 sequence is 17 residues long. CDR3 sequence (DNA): TGCGCCAGCAGCGGGGCTGACTCTAGCGACTCCTACAATGAGCAGTTCTTC. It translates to CASSGADSSDSYNEQFF.

The CDR3 here is CASSRGGRGSTDTQYF. CDR3 bases: TGTGCCAGCAGCCGGGGGGGGAGGGGCAGCACAGATACGCAGTATTTT. The rearrangement joins TRBV7-9 to TRBJ2-3, with 8 bases identical to TRBD2. The CDR3 spans 16 residues. With V trimmed by 5 bases and J by 0 bases, 7 bases remained unmatched. The germline CDR1 and CDR2 sequences are SEHNR and FQNEAQ (reference sequence).

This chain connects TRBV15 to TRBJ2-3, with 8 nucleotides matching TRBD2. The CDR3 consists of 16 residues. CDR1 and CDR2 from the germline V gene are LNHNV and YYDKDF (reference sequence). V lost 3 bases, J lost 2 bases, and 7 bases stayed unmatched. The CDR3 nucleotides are TGTGCCACCAGCAGTTATAGCGGGAAGTACACAGATACGCAGTATTTT. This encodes CATSSYSGKYTDTQYF.

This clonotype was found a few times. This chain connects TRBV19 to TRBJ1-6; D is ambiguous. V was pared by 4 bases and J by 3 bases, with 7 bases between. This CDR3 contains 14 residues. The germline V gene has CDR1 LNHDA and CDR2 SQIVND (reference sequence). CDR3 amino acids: CASSTAIYNSPLHF. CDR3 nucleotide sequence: TGTGCCAGTAGTACAGCAATCTATAATTCACCCCTCCACTTT. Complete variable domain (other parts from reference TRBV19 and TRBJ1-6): DGGITQSPKYLFRKEGQNVTLSCEQNLNHDAMYWYRQDPGQGLRLIYYSQIVNDFQKGDIAEGYSVSREKKESFPLTVTSAQKNPTAFYLCASSTAIYNSPLHFGNGTRLTVT.

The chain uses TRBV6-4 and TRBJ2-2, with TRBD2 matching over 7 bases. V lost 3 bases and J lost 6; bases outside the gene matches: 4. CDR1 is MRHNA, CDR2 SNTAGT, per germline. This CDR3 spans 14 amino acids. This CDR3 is CASSDPGGSGELFF. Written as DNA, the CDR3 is TGTGCCAGCAGTGATCCCGGGGGGTCCGGGGAGCTGTTTTTT.

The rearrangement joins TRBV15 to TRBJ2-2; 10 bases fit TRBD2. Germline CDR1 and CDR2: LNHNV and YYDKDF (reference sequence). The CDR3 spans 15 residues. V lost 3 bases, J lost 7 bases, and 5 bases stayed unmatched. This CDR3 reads CATSREAGGYGELFF. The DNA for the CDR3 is TGTGCCACCAGCAGGGAAGCGGGAGGGTACGGGGAGCTGTTTTTT.

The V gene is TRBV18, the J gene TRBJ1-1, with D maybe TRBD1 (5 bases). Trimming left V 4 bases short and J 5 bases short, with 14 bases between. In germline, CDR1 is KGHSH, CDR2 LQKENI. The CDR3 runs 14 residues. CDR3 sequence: CASSLPQAGTEAFF. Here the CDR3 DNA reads TGTGCCAGCTCACTCCCACAGGCGGGGACTGAAGCTTTCTTT. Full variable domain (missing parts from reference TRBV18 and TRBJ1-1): NAGVMQNPRHLVRRRGQEARLRCSPMKGHSHVYWYRQLPEEGLKFMVYLQKENIIDESGMPKERFSAEFPKEGPSILRIQQVVRGDSAAYFCASSLPQAGTEAFFGQGTRLTVV.

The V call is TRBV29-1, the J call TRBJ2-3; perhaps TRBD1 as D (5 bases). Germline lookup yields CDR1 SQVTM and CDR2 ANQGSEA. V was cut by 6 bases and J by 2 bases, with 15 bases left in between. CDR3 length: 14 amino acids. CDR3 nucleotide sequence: TGCAGCGTGGGGCTCCTTCCCAACACAGATACGCAGTATTTT. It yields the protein CSVGLLPNTDTQYF.

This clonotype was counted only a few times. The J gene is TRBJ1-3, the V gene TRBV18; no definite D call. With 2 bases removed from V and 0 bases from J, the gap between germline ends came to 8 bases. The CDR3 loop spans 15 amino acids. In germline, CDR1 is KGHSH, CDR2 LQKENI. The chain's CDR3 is CASSPRAASGNTIYF. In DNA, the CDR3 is TGTGCCAGCTCACCAAGGGCGGCCTCTGGAAACACCATATATTTT.

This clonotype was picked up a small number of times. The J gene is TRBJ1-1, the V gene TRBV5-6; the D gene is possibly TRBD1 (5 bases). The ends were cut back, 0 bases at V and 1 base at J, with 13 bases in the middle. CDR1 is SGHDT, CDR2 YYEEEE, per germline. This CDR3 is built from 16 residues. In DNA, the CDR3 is TGTGCCAGCAGCTTGGGATGGCTCAGGGCGAACACTGAAGCTTTCTTT. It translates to CASSLGWLRANTEAFF. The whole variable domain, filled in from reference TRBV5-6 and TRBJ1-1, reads DAGVTQSPTHLIKTRGQQVTLRCSPKSGHDTVSWYQQALGQGPQFIFQYYEEEERQRGNFPDRFSGHQFPNYSSELNVNALLLGDSALYLCASSLGWLRANTEAFFGQGTRLTVV.

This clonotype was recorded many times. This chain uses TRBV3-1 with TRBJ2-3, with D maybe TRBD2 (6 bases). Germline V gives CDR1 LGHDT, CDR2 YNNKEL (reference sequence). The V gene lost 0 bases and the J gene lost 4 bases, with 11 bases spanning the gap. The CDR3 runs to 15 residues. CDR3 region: CASSQEGGLPDTQYF. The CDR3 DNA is TGTGCCAGCAGCCAAGAGGGCGGACTACCAGATACGCAGTATTTT.

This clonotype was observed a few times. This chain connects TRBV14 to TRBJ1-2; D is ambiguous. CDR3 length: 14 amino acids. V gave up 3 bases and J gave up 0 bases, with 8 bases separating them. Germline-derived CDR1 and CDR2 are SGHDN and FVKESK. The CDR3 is CASSQGLTNYGYTF. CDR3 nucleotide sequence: TGTGCCAGCAGCCAGGGCTTGACTAACTATGGCTACACCTTC.

CDR3: CASSLRTSIRFINEQFF. The CDR3, as DNA: TGTGCCAGCAGTCTTCGGACTAGCATACGTTTCATAAATGAGCAGTTCTTC. The chain is built from TRBV27 and TRBJ2-1, with 8 nucleotides matching TRBD2. Germline V gives CDR1 MNHEY, CDR2 SMNVEV (reference sequence). V lost 5 bases to trimming and J lost 7 bases; unmatched junction nucleotides: 16. CDR3 length: 17 amino acids.

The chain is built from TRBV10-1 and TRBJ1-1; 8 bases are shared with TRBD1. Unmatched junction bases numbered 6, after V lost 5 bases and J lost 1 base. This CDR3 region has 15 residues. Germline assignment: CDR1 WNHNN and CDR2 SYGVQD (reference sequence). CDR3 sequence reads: CASSSTGTGNTEAFF. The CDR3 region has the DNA TGCGCCAGCAGTTCGACCGGGACAGGGAACACTGAAGCTTTCTTT.